The clone carrying this T cell receptor (beta chain) was picked up a small number of times. No antigen is known for it. These data belong to a study of T cells after yellow fever vaccination. Study-level results: Re-detected after boosting: most primary clones, 96% of CD4 and roughly 90% of CD8. Secondary responses were weaker yet peaked faster, day 5 versus 15.

The CDR3 totals 15 residues. In making TCR cDNA, 5'RACE template switching added a universal primer site and UMIs to it. In TCRdb, the 5' RACE reads were re-called with MiXCR into one record per CDR3 protein. This table holds hundreds of thousands of distinct CDR3 sequences, approximately 13% found once. The source is a man aged 25 to 45 who received the YFV17D yellow fever vaccine. This specimen consisted of PBMCs, obtained on the day of the yellow fever booster vaccination. The chain is built from TRBV21-1 and TRBJ2-5; the D segment call TRBD1 is taken from the table without a DNA check. TRBV21-1 is reported as a pseudogene. In DNA form, the CDR3 reads TGTGCCAGCAGCAAACCGGGACAGGGAATAGAGACCCAGTACTTC. Amino acid sequence: CASSKPGQGIETQYF.